This record concerns one TCR beta chain sequence. The specificity of this receptor is unknown. Receptor libraries were prepared by the immunoSEQ multiplex PCR assay. A mixture of 60 forward primers for TCR Vbeta segments and 13 reverse primers for TCR Jbeta segments was used in the multiplex PCR. A multiplex PCR assay on genomic DNA amplified the CDR3 region of rearranged TCR beta genes. The amplified TCR beta libraries were sequenced on the Illumina HiSeq System as 87-base-pair reads. The original methods were these. Across the 666 repertoires, a later analysis counted roughly 77 million unique TCR beta chains, about 10 million of which were shared by at least two donors. Raw reads were error-corrected and collapsed into unique sequences with a nearest-neighbor algorithm that merged closely related sequences to remove PCR and sequencing errors. V, D and J gene segments were assigned by aligning CDR3 sequences to IMGT reference sequences. For a sequence to be retained, at least a six-nucleotide match to both a V gene segment and a J gene segment was required. A rearrangement counted as productive if the CDR3 had no stop codons and remained in frame with V and J, and every other rearrangement counted as non-productive. CDR3 was defined according to IMGT convention as the region running from the second conserved V-encoded cysteine to the conserved J-encoded phenylalanine. In an earlier analysis of more than 550 of the donors, sequences lacking an unambiguous match to a single V gene segment were excluded. An earlier analysis of 587 of the donors classified V segments as functional when productive rearrangements were above 56.7% and as segregating when the standard deviation between donors was above 5%. A statistical classification framework was developed to diagnose cytomegalovirus status using the catalog of TCR beta chain sequences. In a later analysis, TCR nucleotide sequences were compared against IMGT/GENE-DB human TR gene sequences so that V and J genes could be assigned. In a later analysis, CDR3 sequences and most-parsimonious VDJ recombination scenarios were assigned using the TCRdist pipeline. In a later analysis, each TCR beta chain was defined by its CDR3 amino acid sequence together with its V-gene family, and reads lacking a unique V-gene family were excluded. As a way to deal with suspected cross-contamination and a sequencing artifact, a later analysis dropped 450 to 700 nucleotide sequences that were highly shared and had low generation probability. A later analysis calculated a clonal expansion index for each public chain from normalized within-repertoire ranks of inferred template counts. A later analysis computed generation probabilities with a VDJ recombination model fitted to out-of-frame rearrangements, and checked the results against IGoR. In a later analysis, hypergeometric tests were used to score TCR-TCR, TCR-HLA and TCR-CMV co-occurrence, with a repertoire-size bias correction applied to TCR pairs. False discovery rates were estimated in a later analysis by permuting HLA or CMV assignments 20 times. In a later analysis, co-occurring TCRs were grouped using DBSCAN, with TCRdist sequence similarity added in when clustering inside HLA-allele-positive subsets. For co-occurrence clustering, repertoires with fewer than 30,000 or more than 120,000 public chains were excluded, along with about five repertoires with anomalous nucleotide sharing. TCRdb holds this immuneACCESS table with in-frame rearrangements only. Some clones are missing; in checked studies, unresolved V genes explain under half, and the rest has no known cause. V and J calls and clone size come straight from that table; D and trimming were deduced from the DNA. This sample's table has entries for over 100,000 clones. Approximately 1.7% of the sample is held by the ten biggest clonotypes.

The record originates from a study of cytomegalovirus exposure and HLA in healthy donors (dated by TCRdb to the late 2010s). About the study as a whole: According to an earlier analysis of 550 to 700 of the donors, about 180 million T cells yielded 90 million to 130 million unique TCR beta sequences and 276 Gb of sequence data. Around 320 gigabases of sequencing data and some 85 million unique TCR sequences were included in an early release covering around 600 HLA-typed donors. The genetic ancestry cluster associated with self-reported Caucasian donors included 81% of the approximately 400 genotyped donors. The study aimed to test whether signatures of past pathogen exposure could be identified by cataloging public T cell receptors. The study used immunosequencing to profile the T cell repertoires of 670 or so subjects and linked those repertoires to cytomegalovirus serostatus. In addition to the first cohort of 500 to 850 subjects, a separate validation cohort of 120 different subjects was used. High-throughput TCR immunosequencing, statistical association of individual TCRs with disease status, and machine learning were combined to predict cytomegalovirus infection status. A later analysis re-examined previously published TCR beta repertoires from about 670 donors and added high-resolution HLA genotyping to investigate patterns of TCR occurrence. The later analysis used no new phenotypic data to find candidate immune exposures, relying instead on TCR beta sequences and their occurrence across donors. In an earlier analysis of roughly 540 of the donors, high-throughput TCR beta sequencing was used to judge whether each TCR beta V gene segment behaved as functional or pseudogenic. Donor age, sex, ethnicity and CMV serostatus were compiled alongside the repertoire data. A later genetic analysis used genome-wide SNP genotypes for about 65% of the 666 donors, treating that subset as a discovery cohort. Every discovery cohort repertoire had been produced on one sequencing platform. Both class I and class II loci were covered by HLA typing, at four-digit resolution. Typing coverage differed by locus: A, B, C, DRB1 and DQB1 were typed in roughly 629-630 donors, DQA1 in approximately 520, DPA1 in roughly 590, and DPB1 in roughly 450. About five DR-DQ haplotypes were treated as single units for association and clustering because of strong linkage in the cohort. Among around 400 genotyped donors of the cohort, an average of approximately 200,000 unique TCR beta nucleotide sequences was sequenced per donor, of which roughly 18% were non-productive.

Overall results and qualifications from the work: A further reported finding was that TCR beta sequences accurately predicted the HLA-A and HLA-B alleles for most subjects in the first cohort. Roughly uniform sequencing depth across donors was assumed in presence/absence analyses, although this assumption may not hold. CMV serostatus was the only immune exposure information available for the cohort. Most TCR sequences were observed very rarely across donors, whereas some public TCRs were present in many individuals. Linkage disequilibrium might explain the correlated functional status among segregating V segments, but an unknown experimental factor could not be ruled out. The earlier analysis of almost 600 of the donors excluded approximately 15 rarely observed V segments, including chromosome 9 orphons, because counts were too low. In an earlier analysis of some 500 of the donors, most TCR beta V segments were observed in productive rearrangements about 87% or about 30% of the time, broadly matching IMGT annotations. In vitro tests confirmed that a few of the cytomegalovirus-associated TCR beta chains recognize cytomegalovirus antigens. In a later analysis, HLA-associated TCR beta chains showed more clonal expansion and lower generation probabilities than non-associated chains that were equally common. HLA typing was unavailable for some donors at each locus, so association tests used only the typed subset. Only TCR beta chains were sequenced in this cohort, and the absence of alpha or paired-chain data limited detectable features. Specific HLA alleles were associated with over 15,000 TCR beta sequences at a false discovery rate of 0.05 in a later analysis. In a later analysis, most CMV-associated TCR beta chains were found to appear HLA-restricted, with HLA associations seemingly driven largely by CMV exposure. In a later analysis, several top co-occurrence clusters were reported to appear linked to parvovirus B19, influenza, CMV and Epstein-Barr virus. A cluster of highly shared sequence variants was judged likely to represent a technical artifact of the sequencing pipeline. In a later genetic analysis, a missense DCLRE1C variant was associated with V-gene and J-gene trimming of TCR beta chains, and the association was replicated in an independent cohort. In the study, around 150 TCR beta chains were listed as associated with cytomegalovirus. In a later analysis, TCR association rates were found to vary across HLA loci, with the most associated TCRs seen for DRB1 alleles and the fewest for HLA-C alleles. In a later genetic analysis, fewer N-insertions in productive TCRs were reported among donors in an Asian-associated ancestry cluster than the roughly 700-donor mean. The classifier was reported to diagnose cytomegalovirus status with high specificity and sensitivity in both the original cohort and the validation cohort. When HLA alleles, especially DR and DQ, strongly co-occurred, TCR associations were difficult to assign to individual alleles. The authors suggested that the approach could potentially be extended to other disease states and immunological phenotypes. Because the 87-base-pair reads could not distinguish some IMGT-functional V segments, including TRBV6-2 and TRBV6-3, those segments were excluded.

CDR3 length: 18 amino acids, cysteine to phenylalanine. The only DNA kept is the CDR3, 54 bases in frame from the first base. Reading the germline V gene gives CDR1 SGHVS and CDR2 FNYEAQ. Germline trimming amounts to 4 bases on V and 4 bases on J, with 13 as the count of junction bases outside the gene matches. The cohort was made up of 650 to 700 healthy bone marrow donors. Cohort members were all nominally healthy when sampled, although unrecorded immune exposures were likely present. The donor was CMV seronegative and was included in the group of 352 seronegative cohort members. A peripheral blood sample was provided by each donor, and peripheral blood mononuclear cells were used for TCR beta sequencing. Genomic DNA was extracted from the blood cell samples with the Qiagen DNeasy Blood Extraction Kit.

The rearrangement combines TRBV7-6 with TRBJ2-6, with 7 middle bases fitting TRBD1. The sequence derives from a man younger than 30 in good health and CMV-seronegative. The specimen sequenced was PBMCs. The CDR3 region reads CASSSRQGGPLGANVLTF. In nucleotide form, the sequence is TGTGCCAGCAGCTCGAGACAGGGTGGCCCGCTCGGGGCCAACGTCCTGACTTTC. Outside the CDR3, residues come from the reference TRBV7-6 and TRBJ2-6 proteins, so the full variable domain is: GAGVSQSPRYKVTKRGQDVALRCDPISGHVSLYWYRQALGQGPEFLTYFNYEAQQDKSGLPNDRFSAERPEGSISTLTIQRTEQRDSAMYRCASSSRQGGPLGANVLTFGAGSRLTVL.